The sequence of this T cell receptor (beta chain) was determined in a study of cytomegalovirus exposure and HLA in healthy donors. Data came from immunoSEQ multiplex PCR; TCRdb stores just in-frame clones and leaves some out. The sample lists about 260,000 clones, roughly 88% occurring once. The germline CDR1 and CDR2 sequences are SQVTM and ANQGSEA. The germline V and J ends were trimmed by 0 bases and 10 bases, with 12 bases remaining between them. This CDR3 has 12 amino acids. A 120-subject validation cohort, separate from the approximately 700-subject first cohort, supplied the donors. Study findings and constraints: In vitro data verified three CMV-associated chains as specific for CMV antigens. The authors enumerated over 150 TCR beta chains as linked to cytomegalovirus. Most TCR sequences were seen very rarely across donors, but some public TCRs occurred in many.

Remarks on this clone: The antigen is undetermined.

The source of this sequence is a woman in her 30s in good health and CMV-seronegative. The material sequenced was PBMCs. V and J are TRBV29-1 and TRBJ1-2, with no clear D. The CDR3, as DNA: TGCAGCGTTGAAGATCCTGCGGTAACCTACACCTTC. It encodes CSVEDPAVTYTF.